This TCR beta chain was captured by sequencing in a study of T cells in localized non-small cell lung cancer. Study-wide findings and caveats: As only one tumor region underwent sequencing, heterogeneity remains possible. Adjacent uninvolved lung had the highest clonality, suggesting focused antigen responses. A median of roughly 52 of the top 100 tumor clones appeared in adjacent lung, which was paired and uninvolved. Increased T cell density in blood showed an association with longer overall survival.

TCRdb's table, derived via immunoSEQ multiplex PCR, lists solely in-frame clones and lacks some. This sample has 70,000 to 80,000 clones; around 89% occur once, and the top ten carry 20% to 25%. Note on this clone: Its antigen is still unknown.

CDR3 length equals 12 residues. V lost 7 bases and J lost 1, with 8 bases in between. Germline CDR1 MRHNA, CDR2 SNTAGT. This chain joins TRBV6-4 and TRBJ2-7; D perhaps matches TRBD1 (5 bases). The specimen was peripheral blood, collected before any cancer treatment. This TCR was recovered from a woman between 35 and 70 years old with stage I squamous cell lung carcinoma. The CDR3 protein is CASTDNSYEQYF. The CDR3 bases are TGTGCCAGCACGGACAATTCCTACGAGCAGTACTTC.